This T cell receptor beta chain was sequenced in a study of blood T cell repertoires in COVID-19. Only in-frame clones appear in the TCRdb table, and some are missing; sequencing was by immunoSEQ multiplex PCR. The sample holds hundreds of thousands of clones, more than 80% seen once. Seattle researchers signed up patients amid active infection and tracked them longitudinally. This receptor was taken from a woman in her twenties or thirties with COVID-19, enrolled during active disease. Sequenced material: peripheral blood.

Here the CDR3 DNA reads TGCGCCAGCAGCTTCCAGACAGGGTACGAGCAGTACGTC. Translation gives CASSFQTGYEQYV. The V and J genes are TRBV5-1 and TRBJ2-7; 7 bases fit TRBD1. The germline gives CDR1 SGHRS, CDR2 YFSETQ. With V trimmed by 2 bases and J by 4 bases, 3 bases remained unmatched. The CDR3 extends over 13 amino acids.